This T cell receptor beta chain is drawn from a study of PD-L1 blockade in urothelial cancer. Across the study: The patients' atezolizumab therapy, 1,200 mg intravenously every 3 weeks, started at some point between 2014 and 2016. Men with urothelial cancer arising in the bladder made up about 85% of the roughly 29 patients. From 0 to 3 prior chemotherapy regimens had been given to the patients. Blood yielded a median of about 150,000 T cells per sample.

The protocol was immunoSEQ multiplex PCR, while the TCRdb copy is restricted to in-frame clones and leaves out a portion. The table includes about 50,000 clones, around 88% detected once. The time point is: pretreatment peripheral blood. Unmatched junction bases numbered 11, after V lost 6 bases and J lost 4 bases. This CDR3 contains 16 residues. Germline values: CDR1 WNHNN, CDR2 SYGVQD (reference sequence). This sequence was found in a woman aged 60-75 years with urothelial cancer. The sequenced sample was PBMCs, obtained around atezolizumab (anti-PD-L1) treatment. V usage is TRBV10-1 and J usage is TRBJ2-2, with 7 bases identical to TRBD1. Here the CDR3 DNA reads TGCGCCAGCAGCCCTAGGACAGGCTTCCTCACCGGGGAGCTGTTTTTT. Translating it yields CASSPRTGFLTGELFF.